Below are 27 T cell receptor beta chains sequenced from a single sample in a study of OX40 agonist ivuxolimab in advanced cancers. The table came from immunoSEQ multiplex PCR; TCRdb's copy has only in-frame clones and leaves some out. The sample shows roughly 42,000 clones, about nine tenths of them seen only once. Material: CD4+ or CD8+ T cells sorted from blood, obtained in a trial of the OX40 agonist ivuxolimab. The receptor set was obtained from an adult with an advanced solid tumor such as melanoma, head and neck, liver or kidney cancer.

The rearrangement links TRBV6-5 to TRBJ2-3; TRBD1 or TRBD2 may be the D gene (5 bases each). The CDR3 sequence is 14 residues long. V was trimmed by 4 bases and J by 5 bases, leaving 13 bases between them. CDR1 and CDR2 (germline): MNHEY, SVGAGI. CDR3 region: CASSSLAGRDTQYF. The CDR3 region has the DNA TGTGCCAGCAGTTCCCTGGCAGGGAGAGATACGCAGTATTTT.

The chain is built from TRBV5-6 and TRBJ1-4; 8 bases line up with TRBD1. The CDR3 length is 13 residues. The junction had 3 bases not matched to a gene; V was cut back by 4 bases and J by 7 bases. In germline, CDR1 is SGHDT, CDR2 YYEEEE. CDR3 sequence reads: CASSVGQGEKLFF. The CDR3 bases are TGTGCCAGCAGCGTCGGACAGGGTGAAAAACTGTTTTTT. The variable domain in full, completed from reference TRBV5-6 and TRBJ1-4, reads DAGVTQSPTHLIKTRGQQVTLRCSPKSGHDTVSWYQQALGQGPQFIFQYYEEEERQRGNFPDRFSGHQFPNYSSELNVNALLLGDSALYLCASSVGQGEKLFFGSGTQLSVL.

This clone has just a few counts. V is TRBV5-5 and J is TRBJ1-5, with TRBD1 matching 7 bases. The CDR3 spans 15 residues. The junction had 4 bases not matched to a gene; V was cut back by 4 bases and J by 0 bases. CDR1 SGHKS and CDR2 YYEKEE come from the germline V gene (reference sequence). CDR3 nucleotide sequence: TGTGCCAGCAGCCCGACAGGGTATAGCAATCAGCCCCAGCATTTT. This translates into CASSPTGYSNQPQHF.

The chain employs TRBV7-9 and TRBJ2-7, with 10 bases fitting TRBD2. The CDR3 length is 18 residues. V lost 3 bases to trimming and J lost 4 bases; unmatched junction nucleotides: 15. Germline V CDR1 and CDR2: SEHNR, FQNEAQ (reference sequence). The CDR3 loop reads CASSFPTASSGGFYEQYF. The CDR3 nucleotides read TGTGCCAGCAGCTTTCCTACTGCATCTAGCGGGGGTTTTTACGAGCAGTACTTC.

The rearrangement joins TRBV4-1 to TRBJ2-7, with D tentatively TRBD2 (5 bases). V lost 3 bases and J 2 bases, leaving 11 bases between the germline ends. The CDR3 is made up of 14 amino acids. From germline, CDR1 is MGHRA and CDR2 YSYEKL. CDR3 sequence reads: CASSHREGPYEQYF. For the CDR3, the DNA is TGCGCCAGCAGCCATAGAGAGGGCCCCTACGAGCAGTACTTC.

This chain links TRBV7-9 with TRBJ2-1, with D maybe TRBD2 (5 bases). The CDR3 runs to 12 residues. V was trimmed by 5 bases and J by 8 bases, leaving 10 bases between them. In germline, CDR1 is SEHNR, CDR2 FQNEAQ (reference sequence). The CDR3 reads CASSLTMDEQFF. The CDR3, as DNA: TGTGCCAGCAGCCTGACTATGGATGAGCAGTTCTTC.

DNA for the CDR3: TGTGCCAGCAAAGCAGGTAACACCGGGGAGCTGTTTTTT. Residues: CASKAGNTGELFF. This chain connects TRBV9 to TRBJ2-2; D call uncertain. Trimming removed 6 bases at V and 2 bases at J, with 8 bases between. Germline lookup yields CDR1 SGDLS and CDR2 YYNGEE. The CDR3 is 13 amino acids.

This rearrangement joins TRBV7-2 to TRBJ2-1; 8 bases agree with TRBD1. J was trimmed by 5 bases and V by 5 bases; bases with no gene match: 8. Germline CDR1 and CDR2: SGHTA and FQGNSA. The CDR3 extends over 15 amino acids. The CDR3 is CASSPTGGGDNEQFF. CDR3 nucleotides: TGTGCCAGCAGCCCCACAGGGGGTGGGGACAATGAGCAGTTCTTC.

The gene calls are TRBV19 and TRBJ2-1, with D possibly TRBD2 on 7 matching bases. Trimming stripped 7 bases from V and 5 bases from J, with 15 bases between. The CDR3 has 14 amino acids. Germline CDR1 LNHDA, CDR2 SQIVND (reference sequence). The CDR3 bases are TGTGCCAGTAACTTAGTGGGGGGGCACAATGAGCAGTTCTTC. It codes for CASNLVGGHNEQFF.

The chain recombines TRBV5-1 with TRBJ2-7; TRBD2 is a possible D gene (5 bases). Trimming removed 1 base from V and 0 bases from J, with 5 bases in between. CDR1 and CDR2 from the germline V gene are SGHRS and YFSETQ. CDR3 length equals 13 residues. In DNA, the CDR3 is TGCGCCAGCAGCTTGCGGGACTCCTACGAGCAGTACTTC. Protein: CASSLRDSYEQYF.

This chain uses TRBV29-1 with TRBJ2-2; TRBD1 is a possible D gene (5 bases). Trimming removed 7 bases at V and 0 bases at J, with 15 bases between. Germline loops: CDR1 SQVTM, CDR2 ANQGSEA. This CDR3 region has 15 residues. The CDR3, as DNA: TGCAGCGGTTCGACAGATACGCCGAACACCGGGGAGCTGTTTTTT. Residues: CSGSTDTPNTGELFF.

The chain combines TRBV7-9 with TRBJ2-1; D gene unclear. The CDR3 covers 12 residues. Germline V gene lookup returns CDR1 SEHNR and CDR2 FQNEAQ (reference sequence). Trimming removed 5 bases at V and 10 bases at J, with 12 bases between. The CDR3 reads CASSISRAEQFF. CDR3 DNA: TGTGCCAGCAGCATTTCCCGGGCAGAGCAGTTCTTC. The variable domain in full, with the rest retrieved from reference TRBV7-9 and TRBJ2-1, is DTGVSQNPRHKITKRGQNVTFRCDPISEHNRLYWYRQTLGQGPEFLTYFQNEAQLEKSRLLSDRFSAERPKGSFSTLEIQRTEQGDSAMYLCASSISRAEQFFGPGTRLTVL.

The chain combines TRBV10-3 with TRBJ2-7; tentatively, D is TRBD1 (6 bases). V was cut by 8 bases and J by 0 bases, with 8 bases left in between. The length of the CDR3 is 12 residues. In germline, CDR1 is ENHRY, CDR2 SYGVKD. CDR3 bases: TGTGCCATCGGGGACACCTCCTACGAGCAGTACTTC. This gives the protein CAIGDTSYEQYF.

V gene TRBV28 combines with J gene TRBJ2-5; 9 bases line up with TRBD2. Germline CDR1 MDHEN, CDR2 SYDVKM. The CDR3 is 16 amino acids. The V gene end was trimmed by 0 bases and the J gene end by 3 bases; junction bases not matched to a gene: 5. The CDR3 bases are TGTGCCAGCAGTTTATGGTTAGCGGGAGCGGAAGAGACCCAGTACTTC. The encoded protein is CASSLWLAGAEETQYF.

The chain employs TRBV28 and TRBJ2-2; D is perhaps TRBD1 or TRBD2 (5 bases each). Germline CDR1 is MDHEN and CDR2 is SYDVKM. V was cut by 6 bases and J by 8 bases, with 7 bases left in between. The CDR3 is made up of 11 amino acids. The CDR3 coding sequence is TGTGCCAGCAGCTGGGGGGGGGAGCTGTTTTTT. Its translation: CASSWGGELFF. The full variable domain, in which reference TRBV28 and TRBJ2-2 provide the parts outside the CDR3, is DVKVTQSSRYLVKRTGEKVFLECVQDMDHENMFWYRQDPGLGLRLIYFSYDVKMKEKGDIPEGYSVSREKKERFSLILESASTNQTSMYLCASSWGGELFFGEGSRLTVL.

V usage is TRBV2 and J usage is TRBJ1-4; 7 nucleotides agree with TRBD1. This CDR3 spans 15 amino acids. V trimming: 5 bases; J trimming: 8 bases; junction bases outside the gene matches: 11. Germline CDR1 is SNHLY and CDR2 is FYNNEI. CDR3 loop: CASSPSQGSGEKLFF. Here the CDR3 DNA reads TGTGCCAGCAGTCCTTCACAGGGGTCTGGGGAAAAACTGTTTTTT.

The chain uses TRBV5-1 and TRBJ2-7; a weak D match, TRBD2 (5 bases). Deletions cut 0 bases from V and 6 bases from J, with 10 bases between. This CDR3 has 13 residues. In germline, CDR1 is SGHRS, CDR2 YFSETQ. Here the CDR3 reads CASSLAGILEQYF. The DNA for the CDR3 is TGCGCCAGCAGCTTGGCCGGGATTCTCGAGCAGTACTTC.

The V and J genes are TRBV5-6 and TRBJ2-1; TRBD1 agrees at 8 bases. Germline V gene data show CDR1 as SGHDT and CDR2 as YYEEEE. The CDR3 contains 17 residues. With V trimmed by 4 bases and J by 5 bases, 14 bases remained unmatched. The DNA for the CDR3 is TGTGCCAGCAGCCTGGCCTCCGGGACAGGACTAAACAATGAGCAGTTCTTC. Its translation is CASSLASGTGLNNEQFF.

This clone was observed at least ten times. The chain uses TRBV28 and TRBJ1-1; possibly TRBD1 for D (6 bases). Per the germline V gene, CDR1 is MDHEN and CDR2 is SYDVKM. The germline V and J ends were trimmed by 8 bases and 11 bases, with 21 bases remaining between them. The CDR3 loop spans 13 amino acids. The CDR3 loop reads CASFPAGHPLAFF. The CDR3, as DNA: TGTGCCAGCTTCCCGGCGGGACATCCTCTGGCTTTCTTT.

J is TRBJ1-2 and V is TRBV2; D not certain. The CDR3 is 16 residues long. Trimming took off 3 bases at V and 6 bases at J, with 20 bases between the two ends. CDR1 and CDR2 (germline): SNHLY, FYNNEI. The CDR3: CASSEGIDGGLHGYTF. Here the CDR3 DNA reads TGTGCCAGCAGTGAGGGAATCGACGGAGGGCTTCATGGCTACACCTTC.

This rearrangement joins TRBV6-6 to TRBJ1-4, with no clear D. The CDR3 covers 11 residues. In germline, CDR1 is MNHNY, CDR2 SVGAGI (reference sequence). Deletions cut 2 bases from V and 6 bases from J, with 1 base between. CDR3 sequence: CASSYDEKLFF. CDR3 nucleotides: TGTGCCAGCAGTTACGATGAAAAACTGTTTTTT.

This chain uses TRBV6-4 with TRBJ2-7; possibly TRBD1 for D (5 bases). Germline lookup yields CDR1 MRHNA and CDR2 SNTAGT. Trimming shortened V by 3 bases and J by 0 bases, and 12 bases separated the two germline ends. The CDR3 consists of 15 residues. In DNA form, the CDR3 reads TGTGCCAGCAGTGAATGGCAGGGCAGCTCCTACGAGCAGTACTTC. It encodes CASSEWQGSSYEQYF.

The chain has TRBV4-3 and TRBJ2-2, with 7 nucleotides matching TRBD2. The CDR3 is made up of 17 amino acids. Germline CDR1 and CDR2: LGHNA and YSLEER. Trimming at V came to 0 bases and at J to 1 base, leaving 5 bases not matched to a gene. CDR3 region: CASSQDGGGLNTGELFF. For the CDR3, the DNA is TGCGCCAGCAGCCAAGATGGCGGGGGATTGAACACCGGGGAGCTGTTTTTT.

This chain links TRBV7-8 with TRBJ1-5, with a weak D call TRBD1 (5 bases). Looked up from germline, CDR1 is SGHVS and CDR2 is FQNEAQ. This CDR3 comprises 20 residues. V was pared by 4 bases and J by 0 bases, with 25 bases between. CDR3 loop: CASSSGGATTTFNSNQPQHF. DNA for the CDR3: TGTGCCAGCAGCTCTGGAGGGGCAACCACTACTTTTAATAGCAATCAGCCCCAGCATTTT.

The chain has TRBV9 and TRBJ2-7; no clear D gene. The CDR3 covers 15 residues. Between the trimmed V and J ends, which lost 0 bases and 0 bases, there was a span of 10 bases. CDR1 and CDR2 from the germline V gene are SGDLS and YYNGEE. The CDR3 coding sequence is TGTGCCAGCAGCGTAGGACAAGATAACTCCTACGAGCAGTACTTC. As protein: CASSVGQDNSYEQYF.

The chain links TRBV7-2 to TRBJ1-3, with D perhaps matching TRBD1 (5 bases). V was shortened by 2 bases and J by 2 bases, with 10 bases between the two germline ends. CDR1 is SGHTA and CDR2 is FQGNSA in the germline V gene. This CDR3 contains 15 residues. Written as DNA, the CDR3 is TGTGCCAGCAGCTTATCCAGAGGGGCTGGAAACACCATATATTTT. This encodes CASSLSRGAGNTIYF.

This chain uses TRBV6-1 with TRBJ2-2, with D maybe TRBD1 (6 bases). The CDR3 totals 15 residues. V shed 6 bases and J shed 4 bases, with 15 bases lying between them. CDR1 and CDR2 (germline): MNHNS, SASEGT. Here the CDR3 reads CASRYGQSLTGELFF. In DNA form, the CDR3 reads TGTGCCAGCAGATACGGACAGTCCCTCACCGGGGAGCTGTTTTTT.